This T cell receptor beta chain was found in a study of blood T cell repertoires in COVID-19. Across the study: Both acute and convalescent COVID-19 samples were obtained from the United States, Italy and Spain. The analysed material was cDNA or gDNA that came from T cells, B-cell-depleted T cells, or PBMCs.

Authors' processing steps: Quantification of nucleated cells was approximated via reference gene primer amplification. Repertoires were generated with immunoSEQ multiplex PCR, while TCRdb's copy carries only in-frame clones and drops some. V and J calls plus clone size are reproduced from that table; the DNA served to infer D and trimming. The data show about 55,000 clones, 91% seen once. The CDR3 length is 11 residues. V lost 2 bases to trimming and J lost 9 bases, with 8 bases between them. CDR1 and CDR2 (germline): MNHEY, SVGEGT. Sequencing was carried out using peripheral blood. This TCR came from a man between 45 and 60 years old with active COVID-19. The chain combines TRBV6-2 or TRBV6-3 with TRBJ2-7, with a tentative D call TRBD1 (6 bases). The CDR3, as DNA: TGTGCCAGCAGTTACGGGGGCTGGCAGTACTTC. This codes for CASSYGGWQYF.